The TCR beta chain under discussion was sequenced for a study of post-analysis software for immune sequencing data. Study details: The cohort encompassed relapsing-remitting, secondary progressive and progressive-relapsing multiple sclerosis disease courses. General study findings and limits: With TRBV5-6, TRBV5-1 and TRBV20-1 included, a handful of TRBV segments were more frequent in patients than in controls. The study found significantly lower normalized Chao1 diversity in multiple sclerosis patients than in controls.

Note on this clonotype: Its target is unknown.

cDNA libraries for TCR beta contained unique molecular identifiers. It was from roughly 0.93 to 9.6 million T cells that about 500,000 cDNA molecules came. TCRdb re-analysed the PCR reads in MiXCR, keeping a single row per CDR3 protein. The sample shows 600,000 to 700,000 distinct CDR3 sequences, about 60% of them seen only once. The CDR3 is 15 amino acids. V lost 4 bases, J lost 7 bases, and 17 bases lay in between. Per germline, CDR1 SGHAT and CDR2 FQNNGV. The sequence derives from a girl aged 2-10 years with multiple sclerosis. The rearrangement links TRBV11-2 to TRBJ2-4, with D possibly TRBD1 on 8 matching bases. Material for sequencing was blood. The CDR3 DNA reads TGTGCCAGCAGCTCTCTGAACAGGGGGGGGAACATTCAGTACTTC. Amino acid sequence: CASSSLNRGGNIQYF. The full variable domain, rest sourced from reference TRBV11-2 and TRBJ2-4, is EAGVAQSPRYKIIEKRQSVAFWCNPISGHATLYWYQQILGQGPKLLIQFQNNGVVDDSQLPKDRFSAERLKGVDSTLKIQPAKLEDSAVYLCASSSLNRGGNIQYFGAGTRLSVL.